The clone carrying this T cell receptor (beta chain) was seen at least ten times. Its specificity is not known. The CDR3 has 13 residues. V gave up 1 base and J gave up 7 bases, with 5 bases separating them. From germline, CDR1 is SGHVS and CDR2 FNYEAQ. This specimen belongs to a study of T cell repertoires in cytomegalovirus infection. Study information: Carrying CMV and the relevant HLA type showed in public TCR beta signatures.

TCRdb analysed the reads with MiXCR anew, one entry per CDR3 protein. The sample shows around 300,000 distinct CDR3 sequences, roughly 23% of them seen only once. Study-level findings and limits: CMV-specific HLA-C-restricted TCR beta clonotypes dominated the ex vivo response. Pooled public TCR beta family frequency picked out CMV carriers with the relevant HLA.

Specimen: PBMCs. J is TRBJ1-6 and V is TRBV7-6; D is unclear. This TCR was sampled from a human donor in good health (CMV status not recorded). Some clones in this sample may be carry-over from other donors' samples. CDR3: CASSLGTNSPLHF. The CDR3 DNA follows: TGTGCCAGCAGCTTAGGGACCAATTCACCCCTCCACTTT. The full variable domain, in which reference TRBV7-6 and TRBJ1-6 provide the parts outside the CDR3, is GAGVSQSPRYKVTKRGQDVALRCDPISGHVSLYWYRQALGQGPEFLTYFNYEAQQDKSGLPNDRFSAERPEGSISTLTIQRTEQRDSAMYRCASSLGTNSPLHFGNGTRLTVT.